A single sample gave rise to the 2 T cell receptor beta chains below, sequenced in a study of blood T cell repertoires in COVID-19. TCRdb keeps only in-frame clones here, not all; method: immunoSEQ multiplex PCR. The sample records 45,000 to 65,000 clones, roughly nine tenths being singletons. Source material: peripheral blood. The origin of the receptors is a man older than 75 in a cohort sampled during active COVID-19.

This clone was seen only once. This chain connects TRBV19 to TRBJ2-3; 9 bases line up with TRBD2. The CDR3 runs to 17 residues. The germline V gene encodes CDR1 LNHDA and CDR2 SQIVND (reference sequence). J was trimmed by 2 bases and V by 2 bases; bases with no gene match: 8. The CDR3 bases are TGTGCCAGTAGTATAAAGGCTAGCGGGGAAAACACAGATACGCAGTATTTT. It specifies CASSIKASGENTDTQYF.

The rearrangement joins TRBV13 to TRBJ1-3; 8 positions agree with TRBD1. Unmatched junction bases numbered 19, after V lost 5 bases and J lost 4 bases. The CDR3 is made up of 19 amino acids. Germline CDR1 reads PRHDT; CDR2 reads FYEKMQ (reference sequence). The CDR3 here is CASSLSTGTGLHTGNTIYF. The CDR3 coding sequence is TGTGCCAGCAGCCTAAGCACCGGGACAGGCCTTCATACGGGAAACACCATATATTTT.